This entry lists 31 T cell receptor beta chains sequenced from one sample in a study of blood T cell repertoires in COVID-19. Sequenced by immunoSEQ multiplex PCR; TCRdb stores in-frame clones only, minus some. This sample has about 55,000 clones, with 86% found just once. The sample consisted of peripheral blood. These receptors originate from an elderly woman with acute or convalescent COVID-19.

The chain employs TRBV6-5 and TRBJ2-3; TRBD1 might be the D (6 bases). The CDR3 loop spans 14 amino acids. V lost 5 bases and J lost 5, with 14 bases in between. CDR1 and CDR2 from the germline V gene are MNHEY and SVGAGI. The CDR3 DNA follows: TGTGCCAGCAGTCCCGGGACAAACTTAGATACGCAGTATTTT. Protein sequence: CASSPGTNLDTQYF.

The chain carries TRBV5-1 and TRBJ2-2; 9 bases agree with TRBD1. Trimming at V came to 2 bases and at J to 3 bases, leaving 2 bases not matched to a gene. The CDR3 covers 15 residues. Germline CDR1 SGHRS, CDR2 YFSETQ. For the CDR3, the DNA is TGCGCCAGCAGCTTACGACAGGGGGACACCGGGGAGCTGTTTTTT. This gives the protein CASSLRQGDTGELFF.

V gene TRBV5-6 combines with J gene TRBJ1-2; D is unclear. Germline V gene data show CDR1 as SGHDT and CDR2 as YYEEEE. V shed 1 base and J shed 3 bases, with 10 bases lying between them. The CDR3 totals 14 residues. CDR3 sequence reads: CASSLSGEDYGYTF. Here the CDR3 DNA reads TGTGCCAGCAGCTTGTCTGGAGAAGACTATGGCTACACCTTC.

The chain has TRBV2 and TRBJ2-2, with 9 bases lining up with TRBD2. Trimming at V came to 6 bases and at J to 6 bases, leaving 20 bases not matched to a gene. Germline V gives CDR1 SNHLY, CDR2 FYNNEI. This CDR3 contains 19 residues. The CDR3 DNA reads TGTGCCAGCAGCAACCCGACTAGCGGAGGAACCAAGGGGGCCGGGGAGCTGTTTTTT. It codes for CASSNPTSGGTKGAGELFF.

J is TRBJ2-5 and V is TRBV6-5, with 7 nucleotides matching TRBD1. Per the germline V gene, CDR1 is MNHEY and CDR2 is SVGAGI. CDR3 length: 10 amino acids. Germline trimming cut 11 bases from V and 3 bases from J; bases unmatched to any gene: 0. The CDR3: CAGTEETQYF. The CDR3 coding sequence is TGTGCCGGGACAGAAGAGACCCAGTACTTC.

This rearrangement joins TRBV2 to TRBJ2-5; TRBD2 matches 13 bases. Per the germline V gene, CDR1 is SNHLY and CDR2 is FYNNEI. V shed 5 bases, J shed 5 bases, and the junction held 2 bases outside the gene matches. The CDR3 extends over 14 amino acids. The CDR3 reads CASSLLAGGETQYF. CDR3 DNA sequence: TGTGCCAGCAGTCTACTAGCGGGGGGGGAGACCCAGTACTTC.

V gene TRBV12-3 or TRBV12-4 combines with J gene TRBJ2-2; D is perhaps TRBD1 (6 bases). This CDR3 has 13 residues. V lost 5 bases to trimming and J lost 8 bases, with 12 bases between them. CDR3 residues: CASSNEGGGELFF. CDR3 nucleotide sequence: TGTGCCAGCAGTAATGAAGGGGGTGGGGAGCTGTTTTTT.

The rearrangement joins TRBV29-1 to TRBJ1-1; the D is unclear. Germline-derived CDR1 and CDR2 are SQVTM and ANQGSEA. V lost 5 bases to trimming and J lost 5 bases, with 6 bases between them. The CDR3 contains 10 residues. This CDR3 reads CSVMRTEAFF. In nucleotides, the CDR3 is TGCAGCGTTATGCGAACTGAAGCTTTCTTT.

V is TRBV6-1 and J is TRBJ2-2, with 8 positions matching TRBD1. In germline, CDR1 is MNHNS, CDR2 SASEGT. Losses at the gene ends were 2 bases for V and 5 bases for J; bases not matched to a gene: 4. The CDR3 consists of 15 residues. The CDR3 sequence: CASSEQGAGTGELFF. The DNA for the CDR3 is TGTGCCAGCAGTGAACAGGGGGCAGGGACCGGGGAGCTGTTTTTT.

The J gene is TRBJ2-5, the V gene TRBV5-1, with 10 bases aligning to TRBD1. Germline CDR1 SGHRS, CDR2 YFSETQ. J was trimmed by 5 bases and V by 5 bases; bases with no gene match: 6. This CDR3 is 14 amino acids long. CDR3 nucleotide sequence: TGCGCCAGCAGTCCTGGACAGGGGGGTGAGACCCAGTACTTC. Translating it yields CASSPGQGGETQYF. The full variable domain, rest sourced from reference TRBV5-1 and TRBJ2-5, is KAGVTQTPRYLIKTRGQQVTLSCSPISGHRSVSWYQQTPGQGLQFLFEYFSETQRNKGNFPGRFSGRQFSNSRSEMNVSTLELGDSALYLCASSPGQGGETQYFGPGTRLLVL.

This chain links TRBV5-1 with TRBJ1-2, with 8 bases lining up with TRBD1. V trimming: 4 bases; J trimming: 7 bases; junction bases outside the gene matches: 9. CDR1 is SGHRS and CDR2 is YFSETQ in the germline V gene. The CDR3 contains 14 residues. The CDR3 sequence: CASSGQGATAGYTF. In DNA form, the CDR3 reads TGCGCCAGCAGCGGGCAGGGGGCAACTGCTGGCTACACCTTC.

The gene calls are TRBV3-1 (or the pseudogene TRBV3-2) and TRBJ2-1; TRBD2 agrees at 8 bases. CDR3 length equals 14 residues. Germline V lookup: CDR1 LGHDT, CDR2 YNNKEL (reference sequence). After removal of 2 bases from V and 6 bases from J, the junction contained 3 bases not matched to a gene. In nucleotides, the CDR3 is TGTGCCAGCAGCCAAATCGGGACTAGCAATGAGCAGTTCTTC. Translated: CASSQIGTSNEQFF.

CDR3: CASSPNSDRQETQYF. In nucleotides, the CDR3 is TGTGCCAGCAGCCCCAATTCGGACAGGCAAGAGACCCAGTACTTC. The rearrangement links TRBV7-3 to TRBJ2-5; the match to TRBD1 covers 7 bases. The germline V gene has CDR1 SGHTA and CDR2 FQGTGA. The CDR3 extends over 15 amino acids. V lost 5 bases to trimming and J lost 2 bases; unmatched junction nucleotides: 8.

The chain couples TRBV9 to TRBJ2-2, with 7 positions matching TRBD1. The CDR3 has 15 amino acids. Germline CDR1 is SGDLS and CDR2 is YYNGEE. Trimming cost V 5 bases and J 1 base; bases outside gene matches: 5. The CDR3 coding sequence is TGTGCCAGCAGGCCTGGGACAGTGAACACCGGGGAGCTGTTTTTT. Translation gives CASRPGTVNTGELFF. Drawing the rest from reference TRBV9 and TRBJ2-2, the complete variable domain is DSGVTQTPKHLITATGQRVTLRCSPRSGDLSVYWYQQSLDQGLQFLIQYYNGEERAKGNILERFSAQQFPDLHSELNLSSLELGDSALYFCASRPGTVNTGELFFGEGSRLTVL.

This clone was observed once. The CDR3 reads CASAGTAYGYTF. In nucleotides, the CDR3 is TGTGCCAGTGCCGGGACAGCTTATGGCTACACCTTC. This chain links TRBV28 with TRBJ1-2; TRBD1 matches at 7 bases. Trimming at V came to 9 bases and at J to 5 bases, leaving 6 bases not matched to a gene. Germline V lookup: CDR1 MDHEN, CDR2 SYDVKM. CDR3 length: 12 residues.

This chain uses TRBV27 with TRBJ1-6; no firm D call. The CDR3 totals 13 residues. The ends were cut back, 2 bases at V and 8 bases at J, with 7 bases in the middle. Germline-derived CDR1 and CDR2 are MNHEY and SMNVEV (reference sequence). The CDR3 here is CASSLVGDSPLHF. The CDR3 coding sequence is TGTGCCAGCAGTTTAGTCGGGGATTCACCCCTCCACTTT.

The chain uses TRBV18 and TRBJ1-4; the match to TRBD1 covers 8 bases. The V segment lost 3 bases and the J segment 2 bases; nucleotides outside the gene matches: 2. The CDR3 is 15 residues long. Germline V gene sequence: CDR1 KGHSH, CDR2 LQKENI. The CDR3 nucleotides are TGTGCCAGCTCACCGGGGGACAGGACTAATGAAAAACTGTTTTTT. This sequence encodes CASSPGDRTNEKLFF.

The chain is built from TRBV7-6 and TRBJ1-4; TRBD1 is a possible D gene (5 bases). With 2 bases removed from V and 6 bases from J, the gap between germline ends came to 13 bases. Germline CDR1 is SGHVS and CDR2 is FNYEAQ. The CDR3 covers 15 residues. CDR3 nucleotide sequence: TGTGCCAGCAGCTTACAGGGTAGGCAGGATGAAAAACTGTTTTTT. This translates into CASSLQGRQDEKLFF.

The CDR3 protein is CVAGGDNYGYTF. CDR3 nucleotides: TGCGTCGCAGGGGGCGATAACTATGGCTACACCTTC. J is TRBJ1-2 and V is TRBV29-1, with 8 bases aligning to TRBD1. The CDR3 runs to 12 residues. In germline, CDR1 is SQVTM, CDR2 ANQGSEA.

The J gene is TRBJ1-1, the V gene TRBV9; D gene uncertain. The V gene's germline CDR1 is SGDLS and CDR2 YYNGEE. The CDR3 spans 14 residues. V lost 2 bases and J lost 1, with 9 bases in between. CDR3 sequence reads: CASSVDGWNTEAFF. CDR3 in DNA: TGTGCCAGCAGCGTCGACGGGTGGAACACTGAAGCTTTCTTT.

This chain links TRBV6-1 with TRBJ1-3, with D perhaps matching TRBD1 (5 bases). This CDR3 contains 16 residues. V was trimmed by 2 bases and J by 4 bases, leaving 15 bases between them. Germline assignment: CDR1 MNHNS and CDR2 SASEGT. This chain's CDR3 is CASSELARVIGNTIYF. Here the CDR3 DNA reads TGTGCCAGCAGTGAACTTGCCAGGGTAATCGGAAACACCATATATTTT.

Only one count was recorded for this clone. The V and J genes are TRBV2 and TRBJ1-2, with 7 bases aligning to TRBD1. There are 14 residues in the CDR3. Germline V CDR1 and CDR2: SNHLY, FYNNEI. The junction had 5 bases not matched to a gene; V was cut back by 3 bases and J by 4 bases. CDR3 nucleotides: TGTGCCAGCAGTGAGTCCCGGGACAGCTATGGCTACACCTTC. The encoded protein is CASSESRDSYGYTF.

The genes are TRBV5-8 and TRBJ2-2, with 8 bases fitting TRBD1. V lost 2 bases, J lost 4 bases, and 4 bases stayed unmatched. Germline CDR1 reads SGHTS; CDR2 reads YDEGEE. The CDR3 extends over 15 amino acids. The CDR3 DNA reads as TGTGCCAGCAGCTTTAGGACAGGGAGCACCGGGGAGCTGTTTTTT. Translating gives CASSFRTGSTGELFF.

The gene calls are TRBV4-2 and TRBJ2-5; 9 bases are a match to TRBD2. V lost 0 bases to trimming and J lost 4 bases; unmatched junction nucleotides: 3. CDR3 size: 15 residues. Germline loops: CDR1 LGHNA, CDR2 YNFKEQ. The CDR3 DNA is TGTGCCAGCAGCCAAGATGGGCGGGGGGGAGAGACCCAGTACTTC. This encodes CASSQDGRGGETQYF.

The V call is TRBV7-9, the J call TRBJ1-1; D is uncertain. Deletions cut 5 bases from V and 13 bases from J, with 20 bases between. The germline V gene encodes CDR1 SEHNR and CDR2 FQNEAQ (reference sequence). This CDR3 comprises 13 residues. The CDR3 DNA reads TGTGCCAGCAGCCCCGAGCCGGGTGGTACGGGTTTCTTT. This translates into CASSPEPGGTGFF. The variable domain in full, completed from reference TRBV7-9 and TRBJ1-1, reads DTGVSQNPRHKITKRGQNVTFRCDPISEHNRLYWYRQTLGQGPEFLTYFQNEAQLEKSRLLSDRFSAERPKGSFSTLEIQRTEQGDSAMYLCASSPEPGGTGFFGQGTRLTVV.

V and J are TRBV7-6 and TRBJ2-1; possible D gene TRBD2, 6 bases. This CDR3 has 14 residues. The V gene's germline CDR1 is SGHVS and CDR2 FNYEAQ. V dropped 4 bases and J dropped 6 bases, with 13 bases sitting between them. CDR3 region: CASSWTTSSNEQFF. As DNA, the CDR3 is TGTGCCAGCAGCTGGACTACTAGCAGCAATGAGCAGTTCTTC. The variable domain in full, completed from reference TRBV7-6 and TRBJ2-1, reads GAGVSQSPRYKVTKRGQDVALRCDPISGHVSLYWYRQALGQGPEFLTYFNYEAQQDKSGLPNDRFSAERPEGSISTLTIQRTEQRDSAMYRCASSWTTSSNEQFFGPGTRLTVL.

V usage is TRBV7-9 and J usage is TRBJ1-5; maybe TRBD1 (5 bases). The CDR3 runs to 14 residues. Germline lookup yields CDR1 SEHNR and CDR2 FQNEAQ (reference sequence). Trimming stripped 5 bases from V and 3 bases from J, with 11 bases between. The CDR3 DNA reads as TGTGCCAGCAGCCCGACAGCTATCAATCAGCCCCAGCATTTT. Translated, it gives CASSPTAINQPQHF.

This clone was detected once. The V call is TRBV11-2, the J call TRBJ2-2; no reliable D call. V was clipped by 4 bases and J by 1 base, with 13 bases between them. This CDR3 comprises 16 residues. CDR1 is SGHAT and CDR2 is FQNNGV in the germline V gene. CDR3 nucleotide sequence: TGTGCCAGCAGCTCGCTTACAGCTCTGAACACCGGGGAGCTGTTTTTT. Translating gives CASSSLTALNTGELFF.

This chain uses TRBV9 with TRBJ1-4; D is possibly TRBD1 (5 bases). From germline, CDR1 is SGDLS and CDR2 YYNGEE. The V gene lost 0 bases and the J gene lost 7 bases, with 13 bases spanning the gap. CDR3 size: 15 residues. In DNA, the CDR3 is TGTGCCAGCAGCGTAGATACAGGCCCGGGTGAAAAACTGTTTTTT. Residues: CASSVDTGPGEKLFF.

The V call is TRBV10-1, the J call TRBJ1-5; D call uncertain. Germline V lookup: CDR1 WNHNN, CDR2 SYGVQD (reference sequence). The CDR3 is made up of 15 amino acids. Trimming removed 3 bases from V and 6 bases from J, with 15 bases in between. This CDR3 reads CASSEGLLTTQPQHF. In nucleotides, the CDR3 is TGCGCCAGCAGTGAAGGTTTGCTGACAACTCAGCCCCAGCATTTT.

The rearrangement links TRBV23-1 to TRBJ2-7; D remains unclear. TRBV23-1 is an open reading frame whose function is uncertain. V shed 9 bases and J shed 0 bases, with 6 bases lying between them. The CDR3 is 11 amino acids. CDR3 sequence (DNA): TGCGCCAGGACAAGCTCCTACGAGCAGTACTTC. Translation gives CARTSSYEQYF.